This passage covers 7 T cell receptor beta chains from one sample sequenced in a study of T cells after posttransplantation cyclophosphamide. Sequenced by immunoSEQ multiplex PCR; TCRdb stores in-frame clones only, minus some. The table has 9,700 or so clones, 70% to 90% seen once. Methotrexate plus calcineurin inhibitor accompanied controls' myeloablative marrow transplants; sampling was 1 year later. The sample in question was PBMCs, obtained 430 to 450 days after allogeneic stem cell transplant with calcineurin inhibitor and methotrexate. These TCRs come from a male patient between 45 and 60 years old who received an allogeneic stem cell transplant from an unrelated donor, was CMV-positive, and had chronic GVHD only. Some T cells may be the graft donor's.

The chain joins TRBV9 to TRBJ2-7; 7 positions agree with TRBD2. The CDR3 spans 14 residues. J lost 2 bases, V lost 0 bases, and 2 bases had no gene match. Germline CDR1 SGDLS, CDR2 YYNGEE. The CDR3 loop reads CASSVESGTYEQYF. The DNA for the CDR3 is TGTGCCAGCAGCGTAGAAAGCGGGACCTACGAGCAGTACTTC.

J is TRBJ2-3 and V is TRBV6-5, with TRBD2 matching 11 bases. This CDR3 is built from 15 residues. CDR1 is MNHEY, CDR2 SVGAGI, per germline. J lost 5 bases, V lost 2 bases, and 3 bases had no gene match. This CDR3 reads CASSYLAGGEDTQYF. Here the CDR3 DNA reads TGTGCCAGCAGTTACCTAGCGGGAGGCGAAGATACGCAGTATTTT.

This clone came up once. V and J are TRBV11-2 and TRBJ2-1, with TRBD2 matching over 8 bases. Germline trimming cut 3 bases from V and 4 bases from J; bases unmatched to any gene: 5. Germline lookup yields CDR1 SGHAT and CDR2 FQNNGV. The CDR3 loop spans 15 amino acids. The DNA of the CDR3 is TGTGCCAGCAGCTTGTCTAGCGGGTTATACAATGAGCAGTTCTTC. It yields the protein CASSLSSGLYNEQFF.

This chain uses TRBV19 with TRBJ1-5; D is uncertain. V lost 4 bases and J 7 bases, leaving 14 bases between the germline ends. CDR1 and CDR2 from the germline V gene are LNHDA and SQIVND (reference sequence). The CDR3 spans 14 residues. This CDR3 is CASSNQRHVQPQHF. The DNA of the CDR3 is TGTGCCAGTAGTAATCAGCGTCATGTGCAGCCCCAGCATTTT.

Remarks on this clone: The junction and the germline gene differ at one end; a read error may be behind it. The chain joins TRBV14 to TRBJ1-2, with a possible D match to TRBD1 (6 bases). The germline gives CDR1 SGHDN, CDR2 FVKESK. The CDR3 totals 15 residues. The CDR3 sequence: CASSYLQGGNCGYTF. CDR3 nucleotides: TGTGCCAGCAGCTACCTACAGGGAGGGAACTGTGGCTACACCTTC. The variable domain in full, with the rest retrieved from reference TRBV14 and TRBJ1-2, is EAGVTQFPSHSVIEKGQTVTLRCDPISGHDNLYWYRRVMGKEIKFLLHFVKESKQDESGMPNNRFLAERTGGTYSTLKVQPAELEDSGVYFCASSYLQGGNCGYTFGSGTRLTVV.

The rearrangement links TRBV21-1 to TRBJ1-2; the D call of TRBD1 is as the table states it, not checked on the DNA. TRBV21-1 constitutes a pseudogene. CDR3 length equals 14 residues. The CDR3 protein is CASSKFRGIYGYTF. DNA for the CDR3: TGTGCCAGCAGCAAGTTTAGGGGGATCTATGGCTACACCTTC.

The V gene is TRBV10-1, the J gene TRBJ2-5; D not resolved. The J call may be in error: the DNA end matches TRBJ2-7 better. The CDR3 extends over 14 amino acids. In germline, CDR1 is WNHNN, CDR2 SYGVQD (reference sequence). DNA of the CDR3: TGCGCCAGCAGTGGGGCAGGTAGTTCTTCCGAGCAGTACTTC. Residues: CASSGAGSSSEQYF.